The clone carrying this TCR beta chain was seen ten or more times. Its specificity is not known. The sorted Tregs were CD4+CD25+CD127-/low cells. General study points: Tumor-infiltrating Treg TCR alpha and beta sequences overlapped most with tumor naive CD4+ T cells, then blood naive. In terms of TCR gene usage, tumor memory CD4+ T cells clustered together with blood and lymph node memory CD4+ cells, as well as with lymph node naive CD4+ cells. Whole repertoires were not studied in the larger cohort, only one V-J beta rearrangement.

Full-length variable regions came from constant-region reverse primers plus semi-nested Nested Universal Primer A PCR. From the 5' RACE reads, TCRdb called clonotypes with MiXCR, one entry per CDR3 protein. The sample has about 43,000 distinct CDR3 sequences, more than 20% seen once. Between the trimmed V and J ends, which lost 8 bases and 1 base, there was a span of 11 bases. Per the germline V gene, CDR1 is MGHRA and CDR2 is YSYEKL. The CDR3 extends over 13 amino acids. This receptor was obtained from a female donor with breast cancer. Sequenced material: Tregs sorted from a lymph node. The rearrangement joins TRBV4-1 to TRBJ1-1; D ambiguous. The CDR3 nucleotides are TGCGCCAGCTCCCGGACGAGGAACACTGAAGCTTTCTTT. Amino acid sequence: CASSRTRNTEAFF.